The 25 T cell receptor gamma chains below were found in one sample sequenced in a study of Vδ1+ human thymocytes. Study outcomes and limitations: Thymic TRG and TRD repertoires appeared highly polyclonal.

Their cognate antigens are unknown. RNA was extracted from the cells and then reverse transcribed. The CDR3 regions were amplified by multiplex PCR from V-gene primers to a constant-region primer. TCRdb redid clone calling on the multiplex PCR reads using CATT. The sample lists 25,000 to 35,000 gamma-chain clones; around 18% were seen once. What was sequenced was Vdelta1+ gamma-delta thymocytes from the thymus. Documented subset: FACS-sorted CD3+ TCRalphabeta- TCRVdelta1+ TCRVdelta2- thymocytes. The receptor source for this set is a boy in the first two years of life who had congenital heart surgery.

This clone came up a few times. The chain employs TRGV3 and TRGJ1 or TRGJ2. Trimming removed 0 bases from V and 11 bases from J; junction bases left unmatched: 10. The CDR3 is made up of 13 amino acids. Looked up from germline, CDR1 is VTNTFY and CDR2 is YDVSTARD (reference sequence). CDR3 nucleotides: TGTGCCACCTGGGACAGGCCGGATGCTCAGAAACTCTTT. Amino acids: CATWDRPDAQKLF.

The chain recombines TRGV2 with TRGJ1 or TRGJ2. Germline V gene lookup returns CDR1 EGSNGY and CDR2 YDSYNSKV. This CDR3 has 13 residues. The ends lost 3 bases at V and 7 bases at J; junction bases unmatched: 9. CDR3 nucleotides: TGTGCCACCTGGGACAGGCTTAGGTATAAGAAACTCTTT. Translated, it gives CATWDRLRYKKLF.

In this sample, this clone turned up a few times. This chain joins TRGV3 and TRGJ1 or TRGJ2. J was trimmed by 8 bases and V by 3 bases; bases with no gene match: 7. The CDR3 has 12 amino acids. CDR1 and CDR2 from the germline V gene are VTNTFY and YDVSTARD (reference sequence). The CDR3 region has the DNA TGTGCCACCTGGGACTGGGAAGATAAGAAACTCTTT. It encodes CATWDWEDKKLF.

Concerning this clone: This clone may be a read error of a much larger clone one base away. In the same sample, other DNA sequences code for this CDR3. J is TRGJ1 or TRGJ2 and V is TRGV9. The V gene end was trimmed by 1 base and the J gene end by 1 base; junction bases not matched to a gene: 4. In germline, CDR1 is GITISATS, CDR2 ISYDGTV (reference sequence). The CDR3 is made up of 14 amino acids. Here the CDR3 reads CALWEVPNYYKKLF. Written as DNA, the CDR3 is TGTGCCTTGTGGGAGGTCCCAAATTATTATAAGAAACTCTTT.

Details on this clone: An end of the junction differs from the germline gene, which may be a read error. The chain employs TRGV4 and TRGJP1. This CDR3 region has 16 residues. The germline CDR1 and CDR2 sequences are EGSTGY and YDSYTSSV. CDR3 amino acids: CATWGGRDTTGWFKIF. The CDR3 region has the DNA TGTGCCACCTGGGGTGGGCGGGATACCACTGGTTGGTTCAAGATATTT.

V is TRGV4 and J is TRGJ1 or TRGJ2. CDR3 length: 12 residues. V dropped 1 base and J dropped 8; count of bases not matched to a gene: 5. Germline values: CDR1 EGSTGY, CDR2 YDSYTSSV. CDR3 residues: CATWDGSNKKLF. The CDR3 DNA reads TGTGCCACCTGGGATGGATCAAATAAGAAACTCTTT.

Only a few counts were recorded for this clone. The V gene is TRGV9, the J gene TRGJ1 or TRGJ2. With 0 bases clipped from V and 5 bases from J, the junction kept 7 bases outside the gene matches. The CDR3 contains 14 residues. Germline-derived CDR1 and CDR2 are GITISATS and ISYDGTV (reference sequence). Here the CDR3 DNA reads TGTGCCTTGTGGGAGGTGCTCATTGATTATAAGAAACTCTTT. Translating it yields CALWEVLIDYKKLF.

This clone was picked up a small number of times. The chain employs TRGV2 and TRGJ1 or TRGJ2. Unmatched junction bases numbered 16, after V lost 0 bases and J lost 5 bases. This CDR3 has 17 residues. CDR1 is EGSNGY, CDR2 YDSYNSKV, per germline. The CDR3 region is CATWDGPTGYLHYKKLF. CDR3 bases: TGTGCCACCTGGGACGGGCCGACCGGGTATCTCCATTATAAGAAACTCTTT.

The V call is TRGV4, the J call TRGJ1 or TRGJ2. CDR3 length: 14 residues. CDR1 and CDR2 from the germline V gene are EGSTGY and YDSYTSSV. V shed 3 bases, J shed 7 bases, and the junction held 12 bases outside the gene matches. In DNA, the CDR3 is TGTGCCACCTGGGATCTCCCTGTCGGATATAAGAAACTCTTT. Amino acid sequence: CATWDLPVGYKKLF.

This clone was detected only a few times. The chain couples TRGV2 to TRGJ1 or TRGJ2. The V gene's germline CDR1 is EGSNGY and CDR2 YDSYNSKV. The CDR3 is 12 residues long. Trimming removed 0 bases from V and 11 bases from J; junction bases left unmatched: 7. The CDR3 bases are TGTGCCACCTGGGACGGGTATAATGAGAAACTCTTT. This gives the protein CATWDGYNEKLF.

This chain joins TRGV9 and TRGJP1. The CDR3 has 16 amino acids. The V gene end was trimmed by 0 bases and the J gene end by 3 bases; junction bases not matched to a gene: 7. Germline V gene lookup returns CDR1 GITISATS and CDR2 ISYDGTV (reference sequence). CDR3 in amino acids: CALWEVRRATGWFKIF. DNA for the CDR3: TGTGCCTTGTGGGAGGTGAGGCGGGCCACTGGTTGGTTCAAGATATTT.

In the case of this clone: The sample contains more than one DNA sequence encoding this CDR3. This chain joins TRGV9 and TRGJP. Trimming took 5 bases from V and 7 from J; bases not matched to a gene: 2. The CDR3 has 14 amino acids. Germline CDR1 is GITISATS and CDR2 is ISYDGTV (reference sequence). CDR3 sequence: CALWGELGKKIKVF. DNA of the CDR3: TGTGCCTTGTGGGGTGAGTTGGGCAAAAAAATCAAGGTATTT.

This clone was observed a handful of times. This chain links TRGV5 with TRGJ1 or TRGJ2. The CDR3 extends over 13 amino acids. Germline lookup yields CDR1 VINAFY and CDR2 YDVSNSKD. The V segment lost 1 base and the J segment 10 bases; nucleotides outside the gene matches: 10. The DNA for the CDR3 is TGTGCCACCTGGGACAGCCACACATCCAAGAAACTCTTT. Its protein product is CATWDSHTSKKLF.

The gene calls are TRGV8 and TRGJ1 or TRGJ2. Germline loops: CDR1 VENAVY, CDR2 YDSYNSRV. J lost 10 bases, V lost 0 bases, and 9 bases had no gene match. The CDR3 length is 13 residues. The CDR3 nucleotides read TGTGCCACCTGGGATAGGCTTGGAGAGAAGAAACTCTTT. This sequence encodes CATWDRLGEKKLF.

The J gene is TRGJ1 or TRGJ2, the V gene TRGV1. TRGV1 carries the ORF label, with uncertain function. The CDR3 runs to 16 residues. The ends lost 0 bases at V and 0 bases at J; junction bases unmatched: 8. DNA for the CDR3: TGTGCCACCTGGGACAGGCCCCCCCGGAATTATTATAAGAAACTCTTT. Amino acids: CATWDRPPRNYYKKLF.

Comment on this clone: Germline and junction disagree at one end, which may indicate a read error. The same CDR3 arises from other DNA sequences in this sample as well. The chain combines TRGV4 with TRGJP2. Looked up from germline, CDR1 is EGSTGY and CDR2 is YDSYTSSV. This CDR3 region has 15 residues. The CDR3, as DNA: TGCGCCACCTGGGATGGCTATAGTAGTGATTGGATCAAGACGTTT. Translation gives CATWDGYSSDWIKTF.

Turning to this clone: Additional DNA sequences in this sample encode the identical CDR3. The chain has TRGV9 and TRGJP. The CDR3 loop spans 15 amino acids. Trimming took 4 bases from V and 7 from J; bases not matched to a gene: 4. The germline gives CDR1 GITISATS, CDR2 ISYDGTV (reference sequence). CDR3: CALWDRELGKKIKVF. The CDR3 region has the DNA TGTGCCTTGTGGGACCGGGAGTTGGGCAAAAAAATCAAGGTATTT.

This clone was seen a handful of times. Different DNA sequences within this sample yield the same CDR3. This chain joins TRGV5 and TRGJ1 or TRGJ2. Losses at the gene ends were 0 bases for V and 3 bases for J; bases not matched to a gene: 5. Looked up from germline, CDR1 is VINAFY and CDR2 is YDVSNSKD. This CDR3 has 14 residues. CDR3 sequence: CATWDRQSYYKKLF. The DNA for the CDR3 is TGTGCCACCTGGGACAGGCAATCTTATTATAAGAAACTCTTT.

This clone was seen a handful of times. The chain recombines TRGV4 with TRGJ1 or TRGJ2. The J segment lost 6 bases and the V segment lost 5 bases, leaving 7 bases of the junction unmatched. Germline V gene data show CDR1 as EGSTGY and CDR2 as YDSYTSSV. CDR3 size: 12 residues. The CDR3 bases are TGTGCCACCTGGGGTGCCCTTTATAAGAAACTCTTT. Encoded protein: CATWGALYKKLF.

This clone has only a few counts. The chain recombines TRGV4 with TRGJ1 or TRGJ2. The CDR3 runs to 11 residues. V shed 4 bases and J 8 bases; nucleotides not matched to a gene: 5. The germline V gene encodes CDR1 EGSTGY and CDR2 YDSYTSSV. The CDR3 nucleotides read TGTGCCACCTGGGAAATCGATAAGAAACTCTTT. It yields the protein CATWEIDKKLF.

The chain joins TRGV4 to TRGJ1 or TRGJ2. Germline lookup yields CDR1 EGSTGY and CDR2 YDSYTSSV. The trim removed 1 base at V and 8 bases at J, leaving 5 bases unmatched. The CDR3 consists of 12 residues. The CDR3 coding sequence is TGTGCCACCTGGGATGGTACAAATAAGAAACTCTTT. This gives the protein CATWDGTNKKLF.

This clone was seen only a few times. V is TRGV9 and J is TRGJP2. The CDR3 is 15 residues long. Trimming cost V 2 bases and J 2 bases; bases outside gene matches: 5. In germline, CDR1 is GITISATS, CDR2 ISYDGTV (reference sequence). The CDR3 nucleotides read TGTGCCTTGTGGGAGGCCCAGAGTAGTGATTGGATCAAGACGTTT. The encoded protein is CALWEAQSSDWIKTF.

This clone has more than one count but fewer than ten. V is TRGV9 and J is TRGJ1 or TRGJ2. CDR3 length: 11 amino acids. V gave up 3 bases and J gave up 12 bases; unmatched junction bases: 8. Germline V gene sequence: CDR1 GITISATS, CDR2 ISYDGTV (reference sequence). CDR3 loop: CALWEFMGKLF. CDR3 coding DNA: TGTGCCTTGTGGGAGTTCATGGGGAAACTCTTT.

Notes on this clone: At the DNA level, this CDR3 is encoded by other sequences in the same sample as well. The chain links TRGV9 to TRGJ1 or TRGJ2. With 0 bases clipped from V and 3 bases from J, the junction kept 5 bases outside the gene matches. This CDR3 is 14 amino acids long. Germline CDR1 and CDR2: GITISATS and ISYDGTV (reference sequence). CDR3 DNA sequence: TGTGCCTTGTGGGAGGTGCCGGTTTATTATAAGAAACTCTTT. Its protein product is CALWEVPVYYKKLF.

Worth noting for this clone: Additional DNA sequences in this sample encode the identical CDR3. The V call is TRGV3, the J call TRGJ1 or TRGJ2. CDR1 VTNTFY and CDR2 YDVSTARD come from the germline V gene (reference sequence). The CDR3 sequence is 14 residues long. V was clipped by 3 bases and J by 1 base; unmatched bases: 6. This CDR3 is CATWDGRNYYKKLF. The DNA for the CDR3 is TGTGCCACCTGGGACGGAAGAAATTATTATAAGAAACTCTTT.